This TCR beta chain was sequenced for a study of post-analysis software for immune sequencing data. Study-wide results and caveats: A few TRBV segments occurring more often in patients than controls included TRBV5-6, TRBV5-1 and TRBV20-1.

This CDR3 comprises 12 residues. From germline, CDR1 is SGHTA and CDR2 FQGNSA. With 0 bases clipped from V and 11 bases from J, the junction kept 2 bases outside the gene matches. Points on this clonotype: What it binds is not known.

Unique molecular identifiers were present in the TCR beta cDNA libraries. Roughly 0.5 million cDNA molecules were obtained from approximately 1 to 10 million T cells. TCRdb passed the PCR reads through MiXCR, listing each CDR3 protein once. This table has hundreds of thousands of distinct CDR3 sequences, 55% to 60% appearing once. Sequences were obtained from blood. V usage is TRBV7-2 and J usage is TRBJ2-3; 7 bases line up with TRBD2. The source is a girl aged 2-10 years with multiple sclerosis. The CDR3: CASSLAPGGQYF. CDR3 bases: TGTGCCAGCAGCTTAGCTCCGGGAGGGCAGTATTTT.